The T cell receptor (beta chain) under discussion was sequenced for a study of shared clonotypes between healthy human individuals. Study overall: There were three CD4 naive, three CD4 memory, two CD8 naive and one CD8 memory plates per donor.

Overall study results and limits: Memory subsets had estimated richness that was generally smaller than that of naive subsets. Limitation of the genetic and exposure-history diversity represented came from the few donors.

Original processing notes: Filtering of immunoSEQ junctional sequences could not match full-length read filtering. The method was immunoSEQ multiplex PCR; TCRdb's version includes in-frame clones alone and lacks a portion of them. The DNA was the basis for D and trimming; V, J and clone size are from that table. The sample holds about 680,000 clones, less than 85% seen once. Germline CDR1 reads GTSNPN; CDR2 reads SVGIG (reference sequence). The CDR3 length is 14 residues. The V end lost 3 bases, the J end lost 1 base, and 9 bases lay between the germline ends. As concerns this clone: The antigen is unknown.

This receptor was identified in a woman aged 30 to 39 in good health. The chain uses TRBV30 and TRBJ2-2; D is unclear. Sequenced material: memory CD4+ T cells sorted from blood. Subset indicated: CD45RA-negative fraction. In DNA, the CDR3 is TGTGCCTGGAGCGAAAGACAGAACACCGGGGAGCTGTTTTTT. Protein product: CAWSERQNTGELFF.